The sequence of this TCR beta chain was determined in a study of long-term antiretroviral therapy in people with HIV. CDR1 and CDR2 (germline): MNHEY, SMNVEV (reference sequence). The CDR3 covers 14 residues. V dropped 3 bases and J dropped 3; count of bases not matched to a gene: 5. Every specimen held between roughly 0.95-10 million cryopreserved PBMC. These were thawed and washed before DNA extraction. Samples were assayed with immunoSEQ v3.0 at survey level. Using immunoSEQ multiplex PCR, the repertoire was profiled, and TCRdb retains in-frame clones only, with some absent. The sample gives about 27,000 clones, 80% to 85% of which show up once; roughly a tenth is in the top ten.

Here the sequenced sample was unsorted PBMCs, taken 0.8 years before starting antiretroviral therapy. The sequence came from a man between 18 and 35 years old with HIV. The chain couples TRBV27 to TRBJ2-7; 7 bases fit TRBD1. CDR3 DNA sequence: TGTGCCAGCAGTTTTGGGGCAGGGGGCTACGAGCAGTACTTC. It codes for CASSFGAGGYEQYF.